Listed below are T cell receptor beta chains from one sample, sequenced in a study of blood T cell repertoires in COVID-19. The table came from immunoSEQ multiplex PCR; TCRdb's copy has only in-frame clones and leaves some out. The profile shows roughly 190,000 clones, approximately 85% of them singletons. Material: PBMCs or T cells enriched from blood (not recorded which). The receptor set was obtained from a man in his forties who had recovered from COVID-19. Each CDR3 is given with its conserved first and last residue. The order of the fields is J gene, clone size, D gene, V gene, CDR3 DNA, CDR3 protein. A D gene is named only where the DNA matches it firmly. Clone size, where shown, is once, few, many, or a class for clones that have expanded.

J gene: TRBJ1-1
clone size: -
D gene: TRBD1
V gene: TRBV11-3
CDR3 DNA: TGTGCCAGCAGCCCCGGGACAGGGGGTCCTGAAGCTTTCTTT
CDR3 protein: CASSPGTGGPEAFF

J gene: TRBJ1-5
clone size: -
D gene: TRBD1
V gene: TRBV25-1
CDR3 DNA: TGTGCCAGCAGTGATCCGGGACAGGGGAATCAGCCCCAGCATTTT
CDR3 protein: CASSDPGQGNQPQHF

J gene: TRBJ2-7
clone size: few
D gene: TRBD2
V gene: TRBV12-3/TRBV12-4
CDR3 DNA: TGTGCCAGCTCGGGAGGATACGAGCAGTACTTC
CDR3 protein: CASSGGYEQYF

J gene: TRBJ1-3
clone size: -
D gene: TRBD1
V gene: TRBV5-1
CDR3 DNA: TGCGCCAGCAGCTTGGATGGGGACAGAAACTCTGGAAACACCATATATTTT
CDR3 protein: CASSLDGDRNSGNTIYF

J gene: TRBJ2-1
clone size: -
D gene: -
V gene: TRBV7-3
CDR3 DNA: TGTGCCAGCAGCTTAAATAGCGTCAATGAGCAGTTCTTC
CDR3 protein: CASSLNSVNEQFF

J gene: TRBJ1-2
clone size: -
D gene: -
V gene: TRBV3-1/TRBV3-2
CDR3 DNA: TGTGCCAGCAGCCAACAAGACAGGAATGGCTACACCTTC
CDR3 protein: CASSQQDRNGYTF

J gene: TRBJ1-5
clone size: -
D gene: TRBD1
V gene: TRBV10-2
CDR3 DNA: TGCGCCACCGCCTGGGGATCACCGGGACAGGGGATGCATCAGCCCCAGCATTTT
CDR3 protein: CATAWGSPGQGMHQPQHF

J gene: TRBJ2-5
clone size: -
D gene: -
V gene: TRBV9
CDR3 DNA: TGTGCCAGCAGCGTAGGGGCAGACGTTCAAGAGACCCAGTACTTC
CDR3 protein: CASSVGADVQETQYF

J gene: TRBJ1-4
clone size: -
D gene: -
V gene: TRBV6-2/TRBV6-3
CDR3 DNA: TGTGCCAGCCGCCCCCGGACAAGCGGGAATGAAAAACTGTTTTTT
CDR3 protein: CASRPRTSGNEKLFF

J gene: TRBJ2-1
clone size: -
D gene: TRBD2
V gene: TRBV7-2
CDR3 DNA: TGTGCCAGCAGCTTCACCGGGACTACCCAGTTCTTC
CDR3 protein: CASSFTGTTQFF

J gene: TRBJ1-3
clone size: -
D gene: -
V gene: TRBV15
CDR3 DNA: TGTGCCACCAGCAGAGATCTACAGTCCTCTGGAAACACCATATATTTT
CDR3 protein: CATSRDLQSSGNTIYF

J gene: TRBJ2-2
clone size: -
D gene: -
V gene: TRBV9
CDR3 DNA: TGTGCCAGCAGCGTAGACGTGGGCGCTACCGGGGAGCTGTTTTTT
CDR3 protein: CASSVDVGATGELFF

J gene: TRBJ2-3
clone size: -
D gene: TRBD2
V gene: TRBV12-5
CDR3 DNA: TGTGCTAGTGGTGTCGTAGCGGGAGGGCCGGGAGATACGCAGTATTTT
CDR3 protein: CASGVVAGGPGDTQYF

J gene: TRBJ2-1
clone size: -
D gene: -
V gene: TRBV4-3
CDR3 DNA: TGCGCCAGCAGCCAAGAAAGCGACAGGATAAATGAGCAGTTCTTC
CDR3 protein: CASSQESDRINEQFF

J gene: TRBJ1-4
clone size: once
D gene: -
V gene: TRBV23-1
CDR3 DNA: TGCGCCAGCAGTCAAGGGGGCACAAATGAAAAACTGTTTTTT
CDR3 protein: CASSQGGTNEKLFF

J gene: TRBJ2-1
clone size: -
D gene: -
V gene: TRBV11-2
CDR3 DNA: TGTGCCAGCAGCCTCTCCCGAGTCGAGTTCTTC
CDR3 protein: CASSLSRVEFF

J gene: TRBJ1-1
clone size: -
D gene: -
V gene: TRBV7-6
CDR3 DNA: TGTGCCAGCAGACGGACTAACGGGACTGAAGCTTTCTTT
CDR3 protein: CASRRTNGTEAFF

J gene: TRBJ1-4
clone size: -
D gene: -
V gene: TRBV4-2
CDR3 DNA: TGTGCCAGCAGCCACCAGGGGAGAGCAACTAATGAAAAACTGTTTTTT
CDR3 protein: CASSHQGRATNEKLFF

J gene: TRBJ2-1
clone size: -
D gene: TRBD2
V gene: TRBV7-2
CDR3 DNA: TGTGCCAGCAGCTTGCTTCCGGGACTAGCGGCATACAATGAGCAGTTCTTC
CDR3 protein: CASSLLPGLAAYNEQFF

J gene: TRBJ1-1
clone size: -
D gene: TRBD1
V gene: TRBV11-2
CDR3 DNA: TGTGCCAGCAGCTTAGTTGGGCGGACAGGGAACACTGAAGCTTTCTTT
CDR3 protein: CASSLVGRTGNTEAFF

J gene: TRBJ2-2
clone size: -
D gene: TRBD2
V gene: TRBV9
CDR3 DNA: TGTGCCAGCAGCGCAGGTCCCGGGACTAGCGGCGGGGGGGAGCTGTTTTTT
CDR3 protein: CASSAGPGTSGGGELFF

J gene: TRBJ1-1
clone size: -
D gene: -
V gene: TRBV7-9
CDR3 DNA: TGTGCCAGCAGCTTAAGAGAGCGGGGGGTCACTGAAGCTTTCTTT
CDR3 protein: CASSLRERGVTEAFF

J gene: TRBJ2-1
clone size: -
D gene: TRBD1
V gene: TRBV24-1
CDR3 DNA: TGTGCCACCAGTGACCGGGACAGGGGTCAATTCTTC
CDR3 protein: CATSDRDRGQFF

J gene: TRBJ1-1
clone size: -
D gene: -
V gene: TRBV20-1
CDR3 DNA: TGCAGTGCTAGAGATCCTAATGAAGCTTTCTTT
CDR3 protein: CSARDPNEAFF

J gene: TRBJ1-4
clone size: few
D gene: TRBD1
V gene: TRBV5-5
CDR3 DNA: TGTGCCAGCAAACAGGGGGCCCCGGGTGAAAAACTGTTTTTT
CDR3 protein: CASKQGAPGEKLFF

J gene: TRBJ1-5
clone size: -
D gene: TRBD1
V gene: TRBV28
CDR3 DNA: TGTGCCAGCAGGCTGGGACAGGGAGGACAGCCCCAGCATTTT
CDR3 protein: CASRLGQGGQPQHF

J gene: TRBJ2-1
clone size: -
D gene: -
V gene: TRBV6-4
CDR3 DNA: TGTGCCAGCACCGAGACGGTCGGGAATGAGCAGTTCTTC
CDR3 protein: CASTETVGNEQFF

J gene: TRBJ2-5
clone size: -
D gene: -
V gene: TRBV12-3/TRBV12-4
CDR3 DNA: TGTGCCAGCAGTTTCGCGCACCAAGAGACCCAGTACTTC
CDR3 protein: CASSFAHQETQYF

J gene: TRBJ1-6
clone size: -
D gene: -
V gene: TRBV7-8
CDR3 DNA: TGTGCCAGCAGTTCAAAAGCACAGCCTTGGAATTCACCCCTCCACTTT
CDR3 protein: CASSSKAQPWNSPLHF